The 16 T cell receptor beta chains given below trace back to one sample, sequenced in a study of T cell clones after liver transplantation. The assay was immunoSEQ multiplex PCR, and TCRdb's table has in-frame clones only and misses some. The sample lists approximately 100,000 clones; about 81% were seen once. The sample here was CD4+ T cells from blood, taken before liver transplant. The receptors originated from a human donor who received a liver transplant.

The gene calls are TRBV6-6 and TRBJ1-1; weak D call: TRBD1 (5 bases). V shed 0 bases and J shed 1 base, with 9 bases lying between them. The CDR3 length is 15 residues. CDR1 and CDR2 (germline): MNHNY, SVGAGI (reference sequence). The CDR3 region has the DNA TGTGCCAGCAGTTACTCGGGGCGGAGGAACACTGAAGCTTTCTTT. Protein: CASSYSGRRNTEAFF.

For the CDR3, the DNA is TGCGCCAGCAGTAAGCTCGGGGGCGGGGAGCTGTTTTTT. Encoded protein: CASSKLGGGELFF. The genes are TRBV5-1 and TRBJ2-2; maybe TRBD2 (6 bases). Per germline, CDR1 SGHRS and CDR2 YFSETQ. This CDR3 has 13 amino acids. V lost 5 bases and J lost 7, with 12 bases in between.

The rearrangement uses TRBV7-2 and TRBJ2-5; 9 bases fit TRBD1. Germline CDR1 reads SGHTA; CDR2 reads FQGNSA. This CDR3 contains 15 residues. Trimming removed 0 bases from V and 3 bases from J; junction bases left unmatched: 2. CDR3 sequence (DNA): TGTGCCAGCAGCTTAGCCGGGACAGGGAAAGAGACCCAGTACTTC. Residues: CASSLAGTGKETQYF.

The chain couples TRBV13 to TRBJ2-5; 11 bases fit TRBD1. In germline, CDR1 is PRHDT, CDR2 FYEKMQ (reference sequence). This CDR3 is built from 15 residues. The V segment lost 5 bases and the J segment 4 bases; nucleotides outside the gene matches: 6. The DNA of the CDR3 is TGTGCCAGCAGCCCCGGGACAGGGGGAACAGAGACCCAGTACTTC. It codes for CASSPGTGGTETQYF.

This chain joins TRBV10-3 and TRBJ2-7, with 7 bases that match TRBD1. Germline-derived CDR1 and CDR2 are ENHRY and SYGVKD. The CDR3 has 15 residues. Trimming took 6 bases from V and 2 from J; bases not matched to a gene: 10. The CDR3 bases are TGTGCCATCAGGGCTGACACAGGGGCCCCCTACGAGCAGTACTTC. Encoded protein: CAIRADTGAPYEQYF.

The rearrangement joins TRBV7-2 to TRBJ2-1; D not resolved. Germline lookup yields CDR1 SGHTA and CDR2 FQGNSA. Trimming took 2 bases from V and 7 from J, leaving 12 bases between them. The CDR3 spans 14 residues. CDR3 sequence: CASSLRYPTNEQFF. In nucleotides, the CDR3 is TGTGCCAGCAGCTTAAGGTACCCGACAAATGAGCAGTTCTTC. Full variable domain (outside the CDR3, taken from reference TRBV7-2 and TRBJ2-1): GAGVSQSPSNKVTEKGKDVELRCDPISGHTALYWYRQSLGQGLEFLIYFQGNSAPDKSGLPSDRFSAERTGGSVSTLTIQRTQQEDSAVYLCASSLRYPTNEQFFGPGTRLTVL.

The chain joins TRBV2 to TRBJ2-5; TRBD1 aligns across 11 bases. The germline gives CDR1 SNHLY, CDR2 FYNNEI. The V gene end was trimmed by 3 bases and the J gene end by 5 bases; junction bases not matched to a gene: 5. This CDR3 comprises 15 residues. CDR3 sequence reads: CASSDRTGGGETQYF. The CDR3 region has the DNA TGTGCCAGCAGTGACCGGACAGGGGGCGGGGAGACCCAGTACTTC.

The chain couples TRBV7-2 to TRBJ1-1; D is unresolved. CDR3 size: 13 residues. The germline V and J ends were trimmed by 5 bases and 11 bases, with 18 bases remaining between them. Germline loops: CDR1 SGHTA, CDR2 FQGNSA. In nucleotides, the CDR3 is TGTGCCAGCAGCCCCCAGAGATTTATACCCGCTTTCTTT. This gives the protein CASSPQRFIPAFF.

The V and J genes are TRBV6-6 and TRBJ1-5; 7 bases match TRBD1. The CDR3 totals 15 residues. From germline, CDR1 is MNHNY and CDR2 SVGAGI (reference sequence). The junction had 7 bases not matched to a gene; V was cut back by 2 bases and J by 6 bases. The CDR3 sequence: CASSYNRGTGQPQHF. CDR3 coding DNA: TGTGCCAGCAGTTACAACAGGGGTACAGGTCAGCCCCAGCATTTT.

The rearrangement links TRBV10-1 to TRBJ2-1; 7 positions agree with TRBD1. The CDR3 has 16 amino acids. With 2 bases clipped from V and 6 bases from J, the junction kept 10 bases outside the gene matches. Germline CDR1 WNHNN, CDR2 SYGVQD (reference sequence). The CDR3 coding sequence is TGCGCCAGCAGTGAGACGAAATTCGCAGGGGGCAATGAGCAGTTCTTC. Its translation: CASSETKFAGGNEQFF.

The chain recombines TRBV2 with TRBJ1-2; 8 nucleotides agree with TRBD1. The V and J ends lost 6 bases and 8 bases, in that order; junction bases with no gene match: 8. This CDR3 is built from 13 residues. Germline V gives CDR1 SNHLY, CDR2 FYNNEI. This CDR3 is CASRFGQGNGYTF. CDR3 coding DNA: TGTGCCAGCAGATTTGGACAGGGAAACGGCTACACCTTC.

The J gene is TRBJ2-7, the V gene TRBV19, with 8 bases identical to TRBD1. The germline CDR1 and CDR2 sequences are LNHDA and SQIVND (reference sequence). The V gene end was trimmed by 0 bases and the J gene end by 7 bases; junction bases not matched to a gene: 2. This CDR3 has 13 residues. The CDR3 sequence is CASSIDDRGEQYF. DNA for the CDR3: TGTGCCAGTAGTATAGATGACAGGGGAGAGCAGTACTTC.

J is TRBJ2-7 and V is TRBV5-4; 8 bases agree with TRBD2. This CDR3 is 17 amino acids long. Germline V gene data show CDR1 as SGHNT and CDR2 as YYREEE (reference sequence). The ends lost 0 bases at V and 2 bases at J; junction bases unmatched: 10. Here the CDR3 reads CASSLGGLAGFTYEQYF. Here the CDR3 DNA reads TGTGCCAGCAGCTTGGGGGGGTTAGCGGGATTCACCTACGAGCAGTACTTC.

The V gene is TRBV19, the J gene TRBJ2-5; a possible D gene is TRBD1 (6 bases). CDR3 length equals 15 residues. Trimming stripped 5 bases from V and 2 bases from J, with 15 bases between. The germline V gene has CDR1 LNHDA and CDR2 SQIVND (reference sequence). CDR3 coding DNA: TGTGCCAGTAGTCCAGTAGGGGGTGGGCAAGAGACCCAGTACTTC. This sequence encodes CASSPVGGGQETQYF.

The rearrangement joins TRBV27 to TRBJ1-6; D is undetermined. This CDR3 contains 13 residues. The V end was cut by 4 bases, the J end by 11 bases, with 12 bases between. Germline values: CDR1 MNHEY, CDR2 SMNVEV (reference sequence). The CDR3 here is CASSSLGNPPLHF. As DNA, the CDR3 is TGTGCCAGCAGTTCCCTGGGGAATCCACCCCTCCACTTT.

The table lists this clone with a count of one. The rearrangement joins TRBV14 to TRBJ1-1; D uncertain. Germline V gene lookup returns CDR1 SGHDN and CDR2 FVKESK. Trimming shortened V by 0 bases and J by 6 bases, and 8 bases separated the two germline ends. This CDR3 contains 13 residues. DNA of the CDR3: TGTGCCAGCAGCCAAGATAGGGCACCTGAAGCTTTCTTT. It yields the protein CASSQDRAPEAFF. The whole variable domain, remainder taken from reference TRBV14 and TRBJ1-1, is EAGVTQFPSHSVIEKGQTVTLRCDPISGHDNLYWYRRVMGKEIKFLLHFVKESKQDESGMPNNRFLAERTGGTYSTLKVQPAELEDSGVYFCASSQDRAPEAFFGQGTRLTVV.